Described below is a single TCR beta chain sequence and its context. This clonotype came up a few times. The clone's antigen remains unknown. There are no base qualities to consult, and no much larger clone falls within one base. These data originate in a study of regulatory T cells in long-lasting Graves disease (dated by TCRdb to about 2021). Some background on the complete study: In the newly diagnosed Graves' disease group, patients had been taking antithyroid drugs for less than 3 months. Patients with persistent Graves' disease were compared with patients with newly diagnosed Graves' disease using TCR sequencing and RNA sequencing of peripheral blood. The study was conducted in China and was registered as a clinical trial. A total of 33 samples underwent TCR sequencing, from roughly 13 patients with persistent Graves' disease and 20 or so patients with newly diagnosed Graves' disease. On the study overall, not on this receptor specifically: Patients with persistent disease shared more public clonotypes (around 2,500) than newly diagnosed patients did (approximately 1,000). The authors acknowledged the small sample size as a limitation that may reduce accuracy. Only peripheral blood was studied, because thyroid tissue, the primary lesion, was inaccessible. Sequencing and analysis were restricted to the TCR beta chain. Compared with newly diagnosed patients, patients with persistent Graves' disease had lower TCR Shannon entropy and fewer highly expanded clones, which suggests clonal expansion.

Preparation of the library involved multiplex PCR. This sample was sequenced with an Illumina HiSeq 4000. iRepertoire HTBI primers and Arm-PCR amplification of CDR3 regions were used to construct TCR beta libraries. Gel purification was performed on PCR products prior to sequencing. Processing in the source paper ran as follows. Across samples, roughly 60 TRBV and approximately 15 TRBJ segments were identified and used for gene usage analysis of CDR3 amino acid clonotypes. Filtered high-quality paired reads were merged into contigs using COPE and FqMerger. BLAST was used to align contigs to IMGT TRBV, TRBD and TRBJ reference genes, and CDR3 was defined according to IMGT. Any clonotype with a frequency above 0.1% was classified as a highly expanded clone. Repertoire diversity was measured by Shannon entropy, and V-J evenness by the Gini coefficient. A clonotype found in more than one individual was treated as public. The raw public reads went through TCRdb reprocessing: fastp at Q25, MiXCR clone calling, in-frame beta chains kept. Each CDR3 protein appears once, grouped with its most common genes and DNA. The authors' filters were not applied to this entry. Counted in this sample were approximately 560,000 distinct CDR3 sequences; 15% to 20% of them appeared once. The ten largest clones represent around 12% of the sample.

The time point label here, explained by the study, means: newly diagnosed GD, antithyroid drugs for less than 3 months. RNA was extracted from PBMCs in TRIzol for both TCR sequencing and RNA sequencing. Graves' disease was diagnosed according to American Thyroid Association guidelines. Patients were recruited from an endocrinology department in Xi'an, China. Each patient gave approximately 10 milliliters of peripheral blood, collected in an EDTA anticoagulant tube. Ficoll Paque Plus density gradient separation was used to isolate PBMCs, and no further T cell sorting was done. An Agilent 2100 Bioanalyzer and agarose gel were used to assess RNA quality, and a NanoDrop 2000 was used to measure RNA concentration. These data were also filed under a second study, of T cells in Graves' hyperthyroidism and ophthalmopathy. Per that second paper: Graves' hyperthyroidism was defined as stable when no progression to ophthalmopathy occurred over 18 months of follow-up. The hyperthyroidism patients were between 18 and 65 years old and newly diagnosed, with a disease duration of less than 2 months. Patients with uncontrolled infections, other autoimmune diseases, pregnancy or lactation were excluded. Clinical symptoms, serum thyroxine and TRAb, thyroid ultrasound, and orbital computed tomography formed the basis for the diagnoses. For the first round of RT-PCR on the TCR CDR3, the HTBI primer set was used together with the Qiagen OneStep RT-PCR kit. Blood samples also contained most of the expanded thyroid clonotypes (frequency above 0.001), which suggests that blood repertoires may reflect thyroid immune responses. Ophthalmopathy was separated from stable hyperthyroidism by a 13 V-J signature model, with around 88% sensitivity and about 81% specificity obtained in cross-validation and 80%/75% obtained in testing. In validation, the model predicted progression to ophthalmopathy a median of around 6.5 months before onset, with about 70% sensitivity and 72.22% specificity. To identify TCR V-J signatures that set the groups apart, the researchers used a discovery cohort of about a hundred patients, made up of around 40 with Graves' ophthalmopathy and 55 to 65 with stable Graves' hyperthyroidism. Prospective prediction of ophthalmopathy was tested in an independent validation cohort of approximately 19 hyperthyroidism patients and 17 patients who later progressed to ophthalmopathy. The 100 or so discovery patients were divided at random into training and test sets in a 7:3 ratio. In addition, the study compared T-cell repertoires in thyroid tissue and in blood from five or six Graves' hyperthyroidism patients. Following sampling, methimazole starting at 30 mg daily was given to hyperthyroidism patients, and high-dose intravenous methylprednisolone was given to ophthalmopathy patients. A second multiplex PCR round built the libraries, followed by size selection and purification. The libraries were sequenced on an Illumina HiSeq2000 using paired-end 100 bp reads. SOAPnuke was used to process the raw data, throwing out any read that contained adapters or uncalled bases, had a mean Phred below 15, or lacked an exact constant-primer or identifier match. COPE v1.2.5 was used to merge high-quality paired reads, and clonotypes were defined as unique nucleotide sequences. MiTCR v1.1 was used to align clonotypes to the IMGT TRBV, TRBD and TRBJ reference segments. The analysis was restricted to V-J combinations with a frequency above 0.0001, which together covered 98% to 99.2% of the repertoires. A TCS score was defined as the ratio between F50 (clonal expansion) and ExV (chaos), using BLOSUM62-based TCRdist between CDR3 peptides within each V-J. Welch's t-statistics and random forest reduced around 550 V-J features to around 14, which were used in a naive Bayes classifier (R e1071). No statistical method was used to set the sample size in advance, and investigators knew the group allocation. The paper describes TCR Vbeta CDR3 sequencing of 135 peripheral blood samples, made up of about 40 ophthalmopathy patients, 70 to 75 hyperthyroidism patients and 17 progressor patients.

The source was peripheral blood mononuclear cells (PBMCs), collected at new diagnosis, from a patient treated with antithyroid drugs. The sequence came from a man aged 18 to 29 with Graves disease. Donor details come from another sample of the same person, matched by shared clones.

For the CDR3, the sequence is CASSPPGRRYQETQYF. The DNA is TGTGCCAGCTCTCCCCCGGGACGGAGGTACCAAGAGACCCAGTACTTC. This chain is built from TRBV25-1 and TRBJ2-5; the D gene is perhaps TRBD1 or TRBD2, each of them matching over 5 bases. The CDR3 numbers 16 residues from cysteine through phenylalanine. The kept DNA is CDR3 alone, 48 bases in frame from the first base. Between the V and J ends, shortened by 8 bases and 0 bases respectively, the junction contains 19 bases. Per the germline V gene, MGHDK is the CDR1 and SYGVNS is the CDR2. Beyond the CDR3, the reference TRBV25-1 and TRBJ2-5 genes provide the residues; the full variable domain reads: EADIYQTPRYLVIGTGKKITLECSQTMGHDKMYWYQQDPGMELHLIHYSYGVNSTEKGDLSSESTVSRIRTEHFPLTLESARPSHTSQYLCASSPPGRRYQETQYFGPGTRLLVL.